This TCR beta chain is from a study of T cells in Graves' hyperthyroidism and ophthalmopathy. Points from the study as a whole: Most clonotypes expanded in the thyroid (above 0.001) were also present in blood.

RNA transcripts provided the source from which TCR beta CDR3 regions were amplified. Carried out on the TCR CDR3, a first-round RT-PCR used the HTBI primer set. TCRdb recomputed calls from the multiplex PCR reads with MiXCR, one row per CDR3 protein. The table has 300,000 to 450,000 distinct CDR3 sequences, over 11% seen once. This clonotype was seen repeatedly, ten times or more. Its antigen is unidentified. The CDR3 sequence is 15 residues long. V lost 3 bases and J 3 bases, leaving 16 bases between the germline ends. Germline V gene sequence: CDR1 SGHRS, CDR2 YFSETQ. Uncontrolled infection, other autoimmune disease, pregnancy or lactation excluded patients. The authors took PBMCs from roughly 10 ml fresh peripheral blood.

The chain carries TRBV5-1 and TRBJ2-7; D possibly uses TRBD1 or TRBD2 (6 bases each). The receptor was isolated from an older woman with Graves' hyperthyroidism. Sequences were obtained from blood. The CDR3 bases are TGCGCCAGCAGCTCCCTCGGGGGCAGGATCTACGAGCAGTACTTC. Translating it yields CASSSLGGRIYEQYF.